These 27 T cell receptor beta chains originate from one sample sequenced in a study of blood T cell repertoires in COVID-19. Libraries were prepared by immunoSEQ multiplex PCR; TCRdb keeps only in-frame clonotypes and omits some of them. The sample has around 82,000 clones; 90% are singletons. The sequenced material came from peripheral blood. The receptors originated from a human donor in a cohort sampled during active COVID-19.

The chain has TRBV7-9 and TRBJ2-3; D is uncertain. This CDR3 spans 13 amino acids. V gave up 2 bases and J gave up 3 bases, with 6 bases separating them. Germline CDR1 SEHNR, CDR2 FQNEAQ (reference sequence). The CDR3 protein is CASSLPSTDTQYF. CDR3 coding DNA: TGTGCCAGCAGCTTACCGTCTACAGATACGCAGTATTTT.

The V gene is TRBV25-1, the J gene TRBJ2-5; a weak D match, TRBD2 (5 bases). Trimming shortened V by 3 bases and J by 4 bases, and 15 bases separated the two germline ends. The CDR3 extends over 15 amino acids. The V gene's germline CDR1 is MGHDK and CDR2 SYGVNS. The CDR3 region is CASSDSDFWGETQYF. The CDR3 DNA reads TGTGCCAGCAGTGATTCGGACTTCTGGGGAGAGACCCAGTACTTC.

The genes are TRBV6-2 or TRBV6-3 and TRBJ2-3; tentative D call: TRBD2 (7 bases). CDR3 length: 16 residues. Germline values: CDR1 MNHEY, CDR2 SVGEGT. Trimming shortened V by 2 bases and J by 1 base, and 13 bases separated the two germline ends. The CDR3 nucleotides are TGTGCCAGCAGTTACGGAGGGGGGGGCCGCACAGATACGCAGTATTTT. Amino acid sequence: CASSYGGGGRTDTQYF.

V gene TRBV7-8 combines with J gene TRBJ2-7; D gene ambiguous. V was trimmed by 2 bases and J by 3 bases, leaving 5 bases between them. The CDR3 spans 12 residues. Per the germline V gene, CDR1 is SGHVS and CDR2 is FQNEAQ. This chain's CDR3 is CASSLSSYEQYF. As DNA, the CDR3 is TGTGCCAGCAGCTTATCTAGCTACGAGCAGTACTTC.

The rearrangement joins TRBV6-4 to TRBJ2-3; 10 positions agree with TRBD2. The CDR3 sequence is 16 residues long. The J segment lost 6 bases and the V segment lost 4 bases, leaving 10 bases of the junction unmatched. Germline CDR1 and CDR2: MRHNA and SNTAGT. Here the CDR3 reads CASSGGSGGAADTQYF. CDR3 DNA: TGTGCCAGCAGTGGGGGCAGCGGGGGGGCAGCGGATACGCAGTATTTT.

This chain joins TRBV19 and TRBJ2-5; tentative D call: TRBD1 (5 bases). V was shortened by 6 bases and J by 9 bases, with 17 bases between the two germline ends. The CDR3 is made up of 13 amino acids. The germline CDR1 and CDR2 sequences are LNHDA and SQIVND (reference sequence). The CDR3 here is CASRDSRLGSQYF. CDR3 bases: TGTGCCAGTAGAGACAGCCGCCTAGGGTCCCAGTACTTC.

This chain joins TRBV7-2 and TRBJ2-3, with 12 bases fitting TRBD2. Trimming took 1 base from V and 0 from J; bases not matched to a gene: 5. The length of the CDR3 is 18 residues. Germline V gene data show CDR1 as SGHTA and CDR2 as FQGNSA. The CDR3 reads CASSLGLAGGPSTDTQYF. The CDR3 DNA sequence: TGTGCCAGCAGCTTAGGCCTAGCGGGGGGGCCTAGCACAGATACGCAGTATTTT.

V is TRBV12-3 or TRBV12-4 and J is TRBJ2-7; possible D gene TRBD1, 6 bases. The ends were cut back, 5 bases at V and 1 base at J, with 9 bases in the middle. This CDR3 has 13 amino acids. CDR3 residues: CASSPGTSYEQYF. CDR3 sequence (DNA): TGTGCCAGCAGTCCCGGGACATCCTACGAGCAGTACTTC.

V is TRBV19 and J is TRBJ2-2; the D gene is possibly TRBD1 (6 bases). Germline V gene sequence: CDR1 LNHDA, CDR2 SQIVND (reference sequence). Trimming took off 6 bases at V and 2 bases at J, with 10 bases between the two ends. The CDR3 is 14 amino acids. Here the CDR3 reads CASRLDRNTGELFF. The CDR3 region has the DNA TGTGCCAGTAGATTGGACAGAAACACCGGGGAGCTGTTTTTT.

The chain has TRBV14 and TRBJ2-1; 13 bases are a match to TRBD2. This CDR3 has 15 residues. Germline values: CDR1 SGHDN, CDR2 FVKESK. V lost 2 bases, J lost 7 bases, and 2 bases stayed unmatched. CDR3 region: CASSQTSGGANEQFF. The CDR3 coding sequence is TGTGCCAGCAGCCAAACTAGCGGGGGGGCAAATGAGCAGTTCTTC.

The chain links TRBV6-1 to TRBJ2-3, with a weak D call TRBD2 (5 bases). The length of the CDR3 is 18 residues. Germline CDR1 MNHNS, CDR2 SASEGT. V dropped 2 bases and J dropped 4 bases, with 22 bases sitting between them. In DNA form, the CDR3 reads TGTGCCAGCAGTGAAAGAGGACGGCGGGTGGTGCAGCCAGATACGCAGTATTTT. It encodes CASSERGRRVVQPDTQYF.

This chain joins TRBV6-5 and TRBJ2-3; D perhaps matches TRBD2 (5 bases). Trimming shortened V by 6 bases and J by 2 bases, and 12 bases separated the two germline ends. The CDR3 totals 14 residues. From germline, CDR1 is MNHEY and CDR2 SVGAGI. The CDR3 DNA sequence: TGTGCCAGCAGAGACTACCGGGACACAGATACGCAGTATTTT. This codes for CASRDYRDTDTQYF.

The chain has TRBV5-1 and TRBJ2-5; 7 bases agree with TRBD1. This CDR3 spans 14 amino acids. Trimming removed 1 base from V and 2 bases from J; junction bases left unmatched: 2. Germline loops: CDR1 SGHRS, CDR2 YFSETQ. CDR3 sequence (DNA): TGCGCCAGCAGCTTGAACAGGGGACAAGAGACCCAGTACTTC. It specifies CASSLNRGQETQYF.

V is TRBV5-1 and J is TRBJ2-7; 7 bases agree with TRBD2. Germline-derived CDR1 and CDR2 are SGHRS and YFSETQ. This CDR3 comprises 14 residues. V was pared by 3 bases and J by 3 bases, with 6 bases of the junction left unmatched. The CDR3 loop reads CASSSPPGGYEQYF. CDR3 bases: TGCGCCAGCAGCTCTCCCCCGGGGGGCTACGAGCAGTACTTC.

Only one count was recorded for this clone. This chain links TRBV19 with TRBJ2-2, with TRBD1 matching 8 bases. Trimming took 5 bases from V and 1 from J; bases not matched to a gene: 6. The CDR3 sequence is 16 residues long. The germline CDR1 and CDR2 sequences are LNHDA and SQIVND (reference sequence). In DNA, the CDR3 is TGTGCCAGTAGTGTGAAGGGGACAGGGAACACCGGGGAGCTGTTTTTT. Its translation: CASSVKGTGNTGELFF. Filled out from reference TRBV19 and TRBJ2-2, the complete variable domain reads DGGITQSPKYLFRKEGQNVTLSCEQNLNHDAMYWYRQDPGQGLRLIYYSQIVNDFQKGDIAEGYSVSREKKESFPLTVTSAQKNPTAFYLCASSVKGTGNTGELFFGEGSRLTVL.

V usage is TRBV7-8 and J usage is TRBJ2-3, with D perhaps TRBD2 (5 bases). Trimming removed 4 bases from V and 2 bases from J, with 16 bases in between. Germline V gives CDR1 SGHVS, CDR2 FQNEAQ. The CDR3 length is 16 residues. CDR3 nucleotides: TGTGCCAGCAGCTCAGGCGGACTCTTTCCCACAGATACGCAGTATTTT. It yields the protein CASSSGGLFPTDTQYF.

The chain recombines TRBV3-1 (or the pseudogene TRBV3-2) with TRBJ1-1; TRBD1 is a possible D gene (5 bases). There are 14 residues in the CDR3. The germline V gene has CDR1 LGHDT and CDR2 YNNKEL (reference sequence). Trimming removed 1 base at V and 1 base at J, with 7 bases between. As DNA, the CDR3 is TGTGCCAGCAGCCAAGTGACAGCGAACACTGAAGCTTTCTTT. This encodes CASSQVTANTEAFF.

This clone was observed a few times. V usage is TRBV6-1 and J usage is TRBJ2-3, with TRBD2 matching over 15 bases. There are 19 residues in the CDR3. V was pared by 3 bases and J by 0 bases, with 7 bases of the junction left unmatched. Germline-derived CDR1 and CDR2 are MNHNS and SASEGT. CDR3 coding DNA: TGTGCCAGCAGTGAGGCAGGACTAGCGGGGGGGCGGAGCACAGATACGCAGTATTTT. It encodes CASSEAGLAGGRSTDTQYF.

The DNA of the CDR3 is TGTGCCAGCAGCCAAGTATTCTTCGGCGAGCAGTACTTC. It translates to CASSQVFFGEQYF. The V call is TRBV3-1 (or the pseudogene TRBV3-2), the J call TRBJ2-7; D not resolved. This CDR3 region has 13 residues. V lost 1 base to trimming and J lost 6 bases, with 10 bases between them. CDR1 is LGHDT and CDR2 is YNNKEL in the germline V gene (reference sequence).

The chain combines TRBV6-1 with TRBJ1-2; a possible D gene is TRBD1 (5 bases). V was shortened by 3 bases and J by 4 bases, with 9 bases between the two germline ends. The CDR3 spans 13 residues. Germline values: CDR1 MNHNS, CDR2 SASEGT. This CDR3 reads CASSETAFYGYTF. CDR3 coding DNA: TGTGCCAGCAGTGAGACAGCTTTCTATGGCTACACCTTC.

This chain uses TRBV27 with TRBJ1-1; D possibly corresponds to TRBD1 (5 bases). CDR1 and CDR2 (germline): MNHEY, SMNVEV (reference sequence). The CDR3 is 14 residues long. V was clipped by 3 bases and J by 0 bases, with 8 bases between them. The CDR3: CASSFGAMNTEAFF. The DNA of the CDR3 is TGTGCCAGCAGTTTTGGGGCCATGAACACTGAAGCTTTCTTT.

This clone is a singleton in its sample. The chain uses TRBV5-8 and TRBJ1-1; weak D call: TRBD1 (5 bases). The CDR3 runs 15 residues. Germline V gene data show CDR1 as SGHTS and CDR2 as YDEGEE. The ends were cut back, 4 bases at V and 4 bases at J, with 17 bases in the middle. CDR3 coding DNA: TGTGCCAGCAGCCCGCCCCGGGCGGGGGGCACTGAAGCTTTCTTT. Its translation: CASSPPRAGGTEAFF.

This chain uses TRBV7-9 with TRBJ2-7; 9 bases fit TRBD1. The germline V gene encodes CDR1 SEHNR and CDR2 FQNEAQ (reference sequence). V was pared by 5 bases and J by 3 bases, with 8 bases of the junction left unmatched. CDR3 size: 15 residues. The CDR3 region has the DNA TGTGCCAGCAGCCAAATAAGACAGGGGGACTACGAGCAGTACTTC. This sequence encodes CASSQIRQGDYEQYF.

This clone appeared a single time. CDR3 region: CASSWTGVGYTF. CDR3 DNA: TGTGCCAGCAGCTGGACAGGGGTTGGCTACACCTTC. The chain is built from TRBV5-8 and TRBJ1-2; 9 bases map to TRBD1. The germline V gene has CDR1 SGHTS and CDR2 YDEGEE. V lost 3 bases, J lost 7 bases, and 1 base stayed unmatched. The CDR3 has 12 amino acids.

This chain links TRBV4-3 with TRBJ1-1; possibly TRBD1 for D (6 bases). Germline CDR1 reads LGHNA; CDR2 reads YSLEER. V lost 2 bases and J lost 5, with 12 bases in between. The CDR3 is 14 residues long. The CDR3 spells CASSQRWGRTEAFF. CDR3 DNA sequence: TGCGCCAGCAGCCAAAGATGGGGGCGAACTGAAGCTTTCTTT.

The DNA for the CDR3 is TGTGCCAGCAGAGTTAGCGGGGGGGTAGAGACCCAGTACTTC. Protein product: CASRVSGGVETQYF. The chain combines TRBV2 with TRBJ2-5; TRBD2 aligns across 11 bases. Germline CDR1 SNHLY, CDR2 FYNNEI. The CDR3 spans 14 residues. V lost 6 bases and J lost 4; bases outside the gene matches: 4.

The chain couples TRBV7-8 to TRBJ2-2; TRBD2 matches 8 bases. The germline CDR1 and CDR2 sequences are SGHVS and FQNEAQ. V lost 5 bases to trimming and J lost 4 bases; unmatched junction nucleotides: 9. The CDR3 spans 16 residues. CDR3 protein: CASSAGWGTSTGELFF. CDR3 nucleotide sequence: TGTGCCAGCAGCGCGGGTTGGGGGACTAGCACCGGGGAGCTGTTTTTT.